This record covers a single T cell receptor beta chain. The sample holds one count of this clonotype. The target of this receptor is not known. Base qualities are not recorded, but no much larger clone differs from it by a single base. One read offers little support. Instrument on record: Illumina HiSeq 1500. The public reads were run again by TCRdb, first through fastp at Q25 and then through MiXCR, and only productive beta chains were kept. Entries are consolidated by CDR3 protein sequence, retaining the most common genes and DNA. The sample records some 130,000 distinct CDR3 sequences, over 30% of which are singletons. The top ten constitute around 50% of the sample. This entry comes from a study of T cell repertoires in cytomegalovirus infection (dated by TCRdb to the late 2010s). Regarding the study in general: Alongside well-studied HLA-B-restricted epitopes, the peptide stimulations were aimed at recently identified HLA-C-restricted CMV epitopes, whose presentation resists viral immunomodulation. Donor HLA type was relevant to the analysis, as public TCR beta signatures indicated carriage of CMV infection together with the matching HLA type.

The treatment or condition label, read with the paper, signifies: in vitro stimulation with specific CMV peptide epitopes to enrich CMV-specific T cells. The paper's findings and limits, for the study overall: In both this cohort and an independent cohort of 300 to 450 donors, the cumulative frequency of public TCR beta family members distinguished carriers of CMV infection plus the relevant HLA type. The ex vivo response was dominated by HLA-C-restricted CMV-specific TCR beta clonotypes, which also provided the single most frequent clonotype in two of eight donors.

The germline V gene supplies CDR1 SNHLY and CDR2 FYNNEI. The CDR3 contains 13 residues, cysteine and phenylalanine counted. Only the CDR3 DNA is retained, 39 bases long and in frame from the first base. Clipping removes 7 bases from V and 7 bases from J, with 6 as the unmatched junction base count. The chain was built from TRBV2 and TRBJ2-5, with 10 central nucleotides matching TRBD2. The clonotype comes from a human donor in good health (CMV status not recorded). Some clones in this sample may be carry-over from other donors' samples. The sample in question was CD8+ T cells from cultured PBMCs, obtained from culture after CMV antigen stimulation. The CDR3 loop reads CASNLAGEVTQYF. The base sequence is TGTGCCAGCAACCTAGCGGGGGAAGTGACCCAGTACTTC.